This T cell receptor beta chain was documented in a study of blood T cell repertoires in COVID-19. Across the whole study: COVID-19 samples collected from the United States, Italy and Spain covered acute and convalescent phases. Nucleic acid was either cDNA or gDNA, and it came from T cells, B-cell-depleted T cells, or PBMCs.

In the original processing: From reference gene primer amplification, estimates of nucleated cell counts were derived. Measured with immunoSEQ multiplex PCR; TCRdb has only the in-frame clones, and not every one. That table supplies the V and J calls and clone size; D and trimming were determined from the DNA. The sample has about 140,000 clones; 85% to 90% are singletons. This CDR3 has 14 residues. The germline V gene has CDR1 SGHDT and CDR2 YYEEEE. The V gene lost 0 bases and the J gene lost 1 base, with 7 bases spanning the gap. Sequenced: peripheral blood. The chain employs TRBV5-6 and TRBJ2-5; D unresolved. The source of this sequence is a woman aged 60-75 years with acute or convalescent COVID-19. The CDR3 sequence is CASSLVAVQETQYF. In DNA, the CDR3 is TGTGCCAGCAGCTTGGTCGCAGTCCAAGAGACCCAGTACTTC.